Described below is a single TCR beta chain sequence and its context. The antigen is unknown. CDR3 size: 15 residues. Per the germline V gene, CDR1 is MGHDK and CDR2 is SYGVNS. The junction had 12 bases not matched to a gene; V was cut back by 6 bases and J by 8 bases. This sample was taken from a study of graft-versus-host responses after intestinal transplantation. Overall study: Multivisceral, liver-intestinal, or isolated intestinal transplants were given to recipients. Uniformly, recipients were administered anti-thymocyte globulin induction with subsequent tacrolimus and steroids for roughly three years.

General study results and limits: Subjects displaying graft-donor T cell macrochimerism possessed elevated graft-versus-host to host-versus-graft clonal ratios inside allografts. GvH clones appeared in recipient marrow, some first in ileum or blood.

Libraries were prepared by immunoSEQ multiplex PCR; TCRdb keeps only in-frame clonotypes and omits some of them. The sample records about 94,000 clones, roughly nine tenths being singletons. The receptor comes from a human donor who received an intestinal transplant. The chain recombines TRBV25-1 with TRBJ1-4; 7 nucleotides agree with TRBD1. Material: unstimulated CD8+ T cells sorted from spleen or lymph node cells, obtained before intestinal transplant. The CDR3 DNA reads TGTGCCAGCAGCGCATGGGACAGCTATTCCGAAAAACTGTTTTTT. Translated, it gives CASSAWDSYSEKLFF. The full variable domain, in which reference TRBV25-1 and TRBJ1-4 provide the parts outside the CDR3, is EADIYQTPRYLVIGTGKKITLECSQTMGHDKMYWYQQDPGMELHLIHYSYGVNSTEKGDLSSESTVSRIRTEHFPLTLESARPSHTSQYLCASSAWDSYSEKLFFGSGTQLSVL.